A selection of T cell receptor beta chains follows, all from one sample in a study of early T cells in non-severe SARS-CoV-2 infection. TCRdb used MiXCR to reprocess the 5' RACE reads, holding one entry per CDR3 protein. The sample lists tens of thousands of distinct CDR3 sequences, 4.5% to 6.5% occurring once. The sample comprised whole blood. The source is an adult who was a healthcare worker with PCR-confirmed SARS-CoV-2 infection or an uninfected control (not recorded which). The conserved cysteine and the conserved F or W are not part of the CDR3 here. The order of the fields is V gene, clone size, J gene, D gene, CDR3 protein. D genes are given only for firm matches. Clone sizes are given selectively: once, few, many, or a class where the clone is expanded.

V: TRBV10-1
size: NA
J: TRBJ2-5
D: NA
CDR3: ASSKGGETQY

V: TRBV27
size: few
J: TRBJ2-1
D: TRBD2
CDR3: ASSLLRAGASYNEQF

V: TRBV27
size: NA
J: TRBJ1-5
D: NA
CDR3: ASSLRGDNSNQPQH

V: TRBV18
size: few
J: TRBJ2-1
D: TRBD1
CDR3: ASSPGDRTYNEQF

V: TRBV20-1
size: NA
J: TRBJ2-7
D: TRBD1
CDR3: SARAVTGGHEQY

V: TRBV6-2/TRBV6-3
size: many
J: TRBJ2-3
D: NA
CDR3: ASTYTDTQY

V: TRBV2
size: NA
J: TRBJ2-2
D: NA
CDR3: ATLAARTGELF

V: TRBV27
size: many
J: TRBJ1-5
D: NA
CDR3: ASSLSYRANQPQH

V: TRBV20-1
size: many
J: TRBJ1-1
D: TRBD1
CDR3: SARQGAGNTEAF

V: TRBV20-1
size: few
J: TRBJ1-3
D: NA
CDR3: SAADRYSGNTIY

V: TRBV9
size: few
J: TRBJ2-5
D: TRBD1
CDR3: ASSVRGTGQETQY

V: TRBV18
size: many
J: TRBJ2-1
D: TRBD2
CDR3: ASSPPLLAGGFSYNEQF

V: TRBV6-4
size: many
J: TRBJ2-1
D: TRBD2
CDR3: ASSTAGGENNEQF

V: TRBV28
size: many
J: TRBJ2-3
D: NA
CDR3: ASSAVMRGGDTQY

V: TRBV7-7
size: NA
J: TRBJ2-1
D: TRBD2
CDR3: ASSKGSGSRNEQF

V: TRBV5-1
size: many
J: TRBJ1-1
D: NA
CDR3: ASSLGLDHRREAF

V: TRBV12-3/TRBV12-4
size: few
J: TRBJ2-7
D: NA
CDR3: ASSSFTSYEQY

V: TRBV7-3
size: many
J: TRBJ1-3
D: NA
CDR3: ASHLGGESSGNTIY

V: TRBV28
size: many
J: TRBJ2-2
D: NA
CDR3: ASSSPGAPGELF

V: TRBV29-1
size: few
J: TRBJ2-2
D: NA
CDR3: SVEVNTGELF

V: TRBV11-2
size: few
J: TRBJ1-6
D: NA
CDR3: ASSLRQNGSPLH

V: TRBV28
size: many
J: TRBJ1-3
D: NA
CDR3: ASSPDNRSGNTIY

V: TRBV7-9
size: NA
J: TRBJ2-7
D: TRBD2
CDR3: ASSAPTSGSHEQY

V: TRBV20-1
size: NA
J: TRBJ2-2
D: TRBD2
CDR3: SARDRGDTGELF

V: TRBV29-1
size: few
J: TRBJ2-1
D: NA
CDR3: SGGLSWSSEQF

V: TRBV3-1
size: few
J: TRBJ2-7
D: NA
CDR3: ASSQGSHEQY

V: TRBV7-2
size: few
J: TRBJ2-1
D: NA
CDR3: ASNSHGGATVNEQF

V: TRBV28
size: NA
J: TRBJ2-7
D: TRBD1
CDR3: ASRPPPGQGGEQY

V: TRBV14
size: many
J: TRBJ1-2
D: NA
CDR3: ASSFFGAGTYGYT

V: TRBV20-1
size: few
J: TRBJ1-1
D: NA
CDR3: SARDGLGLSTEAF

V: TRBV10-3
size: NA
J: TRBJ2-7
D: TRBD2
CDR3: AAAGTIYEQY

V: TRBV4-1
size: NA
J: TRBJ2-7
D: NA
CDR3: ASSEQAQGTYEQY

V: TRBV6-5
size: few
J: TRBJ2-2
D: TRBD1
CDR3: ASSYGTENTGELF

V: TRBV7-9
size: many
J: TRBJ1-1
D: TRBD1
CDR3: ASSRNMGQTNTEAF

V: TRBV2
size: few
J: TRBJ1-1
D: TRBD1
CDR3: ASSNRGVAF

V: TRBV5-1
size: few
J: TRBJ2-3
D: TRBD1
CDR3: ASSFHGQGTDTQY

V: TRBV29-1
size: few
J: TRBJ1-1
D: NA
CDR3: SVLSRGSAEAF

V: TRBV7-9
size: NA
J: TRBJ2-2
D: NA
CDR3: ASSLSPGELF

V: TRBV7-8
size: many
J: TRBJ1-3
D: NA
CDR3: ASSLSSENTIY

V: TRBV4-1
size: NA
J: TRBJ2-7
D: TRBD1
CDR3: ASSQGQGAGEQY

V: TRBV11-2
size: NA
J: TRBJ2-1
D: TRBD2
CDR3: ASSFGGEGLDEQF

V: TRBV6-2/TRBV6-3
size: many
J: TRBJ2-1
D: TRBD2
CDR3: ASTPRRRESNEQF

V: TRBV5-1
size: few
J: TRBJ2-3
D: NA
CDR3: ASSLELSLDTQY

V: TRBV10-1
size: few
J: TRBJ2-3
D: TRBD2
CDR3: ASSASGRTDTQY

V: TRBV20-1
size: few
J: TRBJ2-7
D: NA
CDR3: SAPDASSYEQY

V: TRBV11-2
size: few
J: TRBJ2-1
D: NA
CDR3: ASSLADTSNEQF